One and the same sample provided the 25 T cell receptor beta chains below, sequenced in a study of shared T cell receptors in the human thymus (dated by TCRdb to the early 2020s). Library construction relied on the immunoSEQ multiplex PCR assay. TCRdb obtained this table from immuneACCESS and retained in-frame rearrangements with V and J assigned. These tables miss some clones; where compared with another copy, unresolved V genes account for less than half of the shortfall, and the remainder is unexplained. The sample profile shows approximately 580,000 clones; 75% to 85% of them were found once. The ten top clones hold approximately 0.013% of the sample. These sequences were also reported in another study, on human thymus T cells.

Specimen: thymocytes. Receptors originate from a boy under three years old with a congenital heart defect. Donor details come from another sample of the same person, matched by shared clones.

This clone was counted only a few times. This sequence joins TRBV6-1 and TRBJ2-7, with TRBD2 as a possible D gene (5 bases). The V and J ends lost 0 bases and 2 bases respectively, with 17 bases between them. Germline V gene data show CDR1 as MNHNS and CDR2 as SASEGT. There are 17 residues in the CDR3. CDR3 DNA sequence: TGTGCCAGCAGTGAAGCGTCGTCGGGAACGAGGCCCTACGAGCAGTACTTC. Its translation: CASSEASSGTRPYEQYF.

CDR3 DNA sequence: TGCAGTGCTGGACAGGGCTCTGAAGCTTTCTTT. It is translated as CSAGQGSEAFF. The chain employs TRBV20-1 and TRBJ1-1, with 8 bases that match TRBD1. This CDR3 is built from 11 residues. V lost 5 bases to trimming and J lost 6 bases; unmatched junction nucleotides: 2. The germline CDR1 and CDR2 sequences are DFQATT and SNEGSKA (reference sequence).

This rearrangement joins TRBV21-1 to TRBJ2-7; the D segment call TRBD2 is taken from the table without a DNA check. TRBV21-1 is annotated as a pseudogene. The CDR3 covers 11 residues. In DNA, the CDR3 is TGTGCCTGTGGGGGGGTCGGGGAGCAGTACTTC. This gives the protein CACGGVGEQYF.

The genes are TRBV27 and TRBJ1-1; 10 bases match TRBD1. The ends lost 5 bases at V and 5 bases at J; junction bases unmatched: 2. Germline V gives CDR1 MNHEY, CDR2 SMNVEV (reference sequence). The CDR3 runs to 13 residues. CDR3 residues: CASSDRGPTEAFF. As DNA, the CDR3 is TGTGCCAGCAGTGACAGGGGGCCGACTGAAGCTTTCTTT.

J is TRBJ2-7 and V is TRBV21-1; the table's D gene call, TRBD1, was not cross checked with the DNA. TRBV21-1 is a known pseudogene. There are 18 residues in the CDR3. CDR3 bases: TGTGCCAGCAGCCCCGAGGAACGTTGCGACAGGGCCCACTACGAGCAGTACTTC. Amino acids: CASSPEERCDRAHYEQYF.

The chain combines TRBV7-2 with TRBJ1-5; D possibly corresponds to TRBD1 (6 bases). Germline CDR1 reads SGHTA; CDR2 reads FQGNSA. The CDR3 extends over 13 amino acids. Trimming removed 5 bases from V and 7 bases from J, with 12 bases in between. CDR3 amino acids: CASSLRRGQPQHF. In nucleotides, the CDR3 is TGTGCCAGCAGCCTGAGAAGGGGGCAGCCCCAGCATTTT.

The CDR3 is CASSKGRYGYTF. The CDR3, as DNA: TGTGCCAGCAGCAAGGGCCGCTATGGCTACACCTTC. The V and J genes are TRBV21-1 and TRBJ1-2; the table's D call of TRBD1 was not tested on the DNA. TRBV21-1 is shown as a pseudogene. This CDR3 region has 12 residues.

Only one count was recorded for this clone. V usage is TRBV6-1 and J usage is TRBJ2-1; tentatively, D is TRBD2 (6 bases). Trimming cost V 5 bases and J 9 bases, with 11 bases left between them. The CDR3 runs to 12 residues. Germline V gives CDR1 MNHNS, CDR2 SASEGT. This CDR3 reads CASSPQGGEQFF. Written as DNA, the CDR3 is TGTGCCAGCAGTCCCCAGGGAGGTGAGCAGTTCTTC.

The chain recombines TRBV5-1 with TRBJ1-2; 9 bases line up with TRBD1. Germline V gene lookup returns CDR1 SGHRS and CDR2 YFSETQ. There are 12 residues in the CDR3. The V gene end was trimmed by 1 base and the J gene end by 8 bases; junction bases not matched to a gene: 0. The CDR3: CASSLTGGGYTF. The CDR3 nucleotides are TGCGCCAGCAGCTTGACAGGGGGCGGCTACACCTTC.

The chain joins TRBV11-2 to TRBJ2-1; 8 bases line up with TRBD2. Germline CDR1 SGHAT, CDR2 FQNNGV. V lost 0 bases and J lost 7; bases outside the gene matches: 8. The CDR3 loop spans 16 amino acids. This CDR3 reads CASSLEEAGVANEQFF. The CDR3 DNA follows: TGTGCCAGCAGCTTAGAAGAAGCGGGAGTAGCGAATGAGCAGTTCTTC.

The V call is TRBV5-4, the J call TRBJ2-7; 9 bases are a match to TRBD2. J gave up 7 bases and V 3 bases, and 8 bases lay outside the gene matches. The length of the CDR3 is 14 residues. The V gene's germline CDR1 is SGHNT and CDR2 YYREEE (reference sequence). The chain's CDR3 is CASSSGLAPREQYF. In DNA form, the CDR3 reads TGTGCCAGCAGCTCGGGACTAGCCCCTCGGGAGCAGTACTTC. Variable domain in full (rest from reference TRBV5-4 and TRBJ2-7): ETGVTQSPTHLIKTRGQQVTLRCSSQSGHNTVSWYQQALGQGPQFIFQYYREEENGRGNFPPRFSGLQFPNYSSELNVNALELDDSALYLCASSSGLAPREQYFGPGTRLTVT.

This chain joins TRBV18 and TRBJ2-5; possible D gene TRBD2, 5 bases. Germline V CDR1 and CDR2: KGHSH, LQKENI. The CDR3 spans 15 residues. Trimming pared 3 bases from V and 4 bases from J, leaving 15 bases between. CDR3 bases: TGTGCCAGCTCACCCAGGCTAGCCCGTGGAGAGACCCAGTACTTC. Translating gives CASSPRLARGETQYF. Together with reference TRBV18 and TRBJ2-5, the CDR3 gives the full variable domain: NAGVMQNPRHLVRRRGQEARLRCSPMKGHSHVYWYRQLPEEGLKFMVYLQKENIIDESGMPKERFSAEFPKEGPSILRIQQVVRGDSAAYFCASSPRLARGETQYFGPGTRLLVL.

The J gene is TRBJ2-2, the V gene TRBV18; TRBD2 aligns across 10 bases. Germline CDR1 and CDR2: KGHSH and LQKENI. The CDR3 runs 15 residues. J was trimmed by 7 bases and V by 4 bases; bases with no gene match: 6. The DNA of the CDR3 is TGTGCCAGCTCACGGGAAGCGGGAGGGGACGGGGAGCTGTTTTTT. It specifies CASSREAGGDGELFF.

This clone was found once. This sequence joins TRBV27 and TRBJ2-7, with 11 bases identical to TRBD1. Germline lookup yields CDR1 MNHEY and CDR2 SMNVEV (reference sequence). The CDR3 loop spans 15 amino acids. Trimming took 4 bases from V and 1 from J; bases not matched to a gene: 3. Here the CDR3 DNA reads TGTGCCAGCAGTTGGGGGACAGGGGGTTCCTACGAGCAGTACTTC. Translation gives CASSWGTGGSYEQYF.

The gene calls are TRBV29-1 and TRBJ1-3; 12 nucleotides match TRBD1. The CDR3 loop spans 14 amino acids. V trimming: 7 bases; J trimming: 11 bases; junction bases outside the gene matches: 12. From germline, CDR1 is SQVTM and CDR2 ANQGSEA. CDR3: CSGGMGTGGSAIYF. CDR3 in DNA: TGCAGCGGGGGGATGGGGACAGGGGGCAGCGCCATATATTTT.

Only one count was recorded for this clone. This chain links TRBV6-5 with TRBJ2-3, with TRBD1 matching over 11 bases. Losses at the gene ends were 0 bases for V and 3 bases for J; bases not matched to a gene: 2. The germline CDR1 and CDR2 sequences are MNHEY and SVGAGI. The CDR3 loop spans 16 amino acids. The CDR3 region has the DNA TGTGCCAGCAGTTACTCCCGGGACAGGGGGACAGATACGCAGTATTTT. Translation: CASSYSRDRGTDTQYF.

This chain joins TRBV18 and TRBJ1-1, with unresolved D. The V and J ends lost 6 bases and 6 bases respectively, with 11 bases between them. Germline CDR1 KGHSH, CDR2 LQKENI. The CDR3 totals 12 residues. The CDR3 DNA follows: TGTGCCAGCTCGCCTAAAAACCCTGAAGCTTTCTTT. It codes for CASSPKNPEAFF. Combining the CDR3 with reference TRBV18 and TRBJ1-1 gives the whole variable domain NAGVMQNPRHLVRRRGQEARLRCSPMKGHSHVYWYRQLPEEGLKFMVYLQKENIIDESGMPKERFSAEFPKEGPSILRIQQVVRGDSAAYFCASSPKNPEAFFGQGTRLTVV.

V usage is TRBV15 and J usage is TRBJ1-5, with unresolved D. The CDR3 sequence is 16 residues long. V was cut by 8 bases and J by 0 bases, with 17 bases left in between. CDR1 is LNHNV and CDR2 is YYDKDF in the germline V gene (reference sequence). The CDR3 region is CATANSGAYSNQPQHF. DNA of the CDR3: TGTGCCACCGCAAACTCGGGAGCCTATAGCAATCAGCCCCAGCATTTT.

The chain joins TRBV11-3 to TRBJ2-7; D is possibly TRBD2 (5 bases). V was pared by 2 bases and J by 3 bases, with 11 bases between. From germline, CDR1 is SGHNT and CDR2 YENEEA. This CDR3 contains 14 residues. Written as DNA, the CDR3 is TGTGCCAGCAGCTTATCAGAGGGAATCTACGAGCAGTACTTC. It codes for CASSLSEGIYEQYF.

The chain uses TRBV4-3 and TRBJ2-1; a possible D gene is TRBD2 (5 bases). The CDR3 runs 16 residues. CDR1 and CDR2 (germline): LGHNA, YSLEER. The V gene lost 1 base and the J gene lost 0 bases, with 10 bases spanning the gap. The CDR3 coding sequence is TGCGCCAGCAGCCAAGGGAGGAACAGCTCCTACAATGAGCAGTTCTTC. The encoded protein is CASSQGRNSSYNEQFF.

The rearrangement links TRBV5-6 to TRBJ2-2; D not resolved. CDR3 length: 16 amino acids. Trimming cost V 3 bases and J 0 bases, with 12 bases left between them. The germline gives CDR1 SGHDT, CDR2 YYEEEE. CDR3 residues: CASSSAMPANTGELFF. The CDR3 region has the DNA TGTGCCAGCAGCTCCGCGATGCCCGCGAACACCGGGGAGCTGTTTTTT.

The rearrangement links TRBV9 to TRBJ2-1; TRBD1 might be the D (5 bases). Germline V lookup: CDR1 SGDLS, CDR2 YYNGEE. Trimming took 0 bases from V and 5 from J, leaving 18 bases between them. The CDR3 has 17 amino acids. CDR3 nucleotide sequence: TGTGCCAGCAGCGTAGTAGCCCAGGGTGGTGGAGACAATGAGCAGTTCTTC. Translation gives CASSVVAQGGGDNEQFF.

This chain links TRBV7-2 with TRBJ2-5; possibly TRBD2 for D (6 bases). This CDR3 spans 16 amino acids. Germline lookup yields CDR1 SGHTA and CDR2 FQGNSA. Trimming took 1 base from V and 4 from J, leaving 16 bases between them. The CDR3 protein is CASSLGGSGRRETQYF. Written as DNA, the CDR3 is TGTGCCAGCAGCTTAGGGGGCAGTGGGAGGCGAGAGACCCAGTACTTC.

A single count supports this clone. V and J are TRBV6-6 and TRBJ2-7, with D perhaps TRBD1 (6 bases). The germline CDR1 and CDR2 sequences are MNHNY and SVGAGI (reference sequence). The V end was cut by 10 bases, the J end by 1 base, with 20 bases between. There are 15 residues in the CDR3. The CDR3 here is CATGDHRIGSYEQYF. CDR3 DNA: TGTGCCACAGGGGACCACAGGATCGGGTCCTACGAGCAGTACTTC.

This chain connects TRBV29-1 to TRBJ2-5, with 7 nucleotides matching TRBD1. Germline V gene data show CDR1 as SQVTM and CDR2 as ANQGSEA. The CDR3 covers 15 residues. Trimming cost V 3 bases and J 2 bases; bases outside gene matches: 9. The DNA of the CDR3 is TGCAGCGTTGAGAGGGGAAAGGGACAGCAAGAGACCCAGTACTTC. Residues: CSVERGKGQQETQYF.